Sequencing of this T cell receptor (beta chain) was carried out in a study of cytomegalovirus exposure and HLA in healthy donors. The overall study: A later analysis reported the same platform for the roughly 120 validation repertoires and the 666 first-cohort repertoires. Whole-study findings and limits: Specificity for CMV antigens was confirmed in vitro for a few of the CMV-associated chains. Subsequent analysis found a tendency for first-cohort TCR clusters to co-occur within the 120 or so validation repertoires. Rare sequences made up most TCRs, while some public TCRs were found in many donors.

Germline V gene lookup returns CDR1 LGHNA and CDR2 YNFKEQ. The germline V and J ends were trimmed by 1 base and 3 bases, with 13 bases remaining between them. The CDR3 length is 16 residues. This table comes from immunoSEQ multiplex PCR, and its TCRdb copy is limited to in-frame clones, with some not included. This sample yields about 160,000 clones, of which around 82% are seen a single time; roughly a tenth belongs to the top ten. With respect to this clone: The target antigen is unknown.

This chain uses TRBV4-2 with TRBJ2-1, with TRBD1 as a possible D gene (5 bases). The sample consisted of PBMCs. The source of this sequence is a man between 25 and 39 years old in good health and CMV-seropositive. For the CDR3, the DNA is TGTGCCAGCAGCCAAGTAGCAGGACAAGACTACAATGAGCAGTTCTTC. Translated, it gives CASSQVAGQDYNEQFF.